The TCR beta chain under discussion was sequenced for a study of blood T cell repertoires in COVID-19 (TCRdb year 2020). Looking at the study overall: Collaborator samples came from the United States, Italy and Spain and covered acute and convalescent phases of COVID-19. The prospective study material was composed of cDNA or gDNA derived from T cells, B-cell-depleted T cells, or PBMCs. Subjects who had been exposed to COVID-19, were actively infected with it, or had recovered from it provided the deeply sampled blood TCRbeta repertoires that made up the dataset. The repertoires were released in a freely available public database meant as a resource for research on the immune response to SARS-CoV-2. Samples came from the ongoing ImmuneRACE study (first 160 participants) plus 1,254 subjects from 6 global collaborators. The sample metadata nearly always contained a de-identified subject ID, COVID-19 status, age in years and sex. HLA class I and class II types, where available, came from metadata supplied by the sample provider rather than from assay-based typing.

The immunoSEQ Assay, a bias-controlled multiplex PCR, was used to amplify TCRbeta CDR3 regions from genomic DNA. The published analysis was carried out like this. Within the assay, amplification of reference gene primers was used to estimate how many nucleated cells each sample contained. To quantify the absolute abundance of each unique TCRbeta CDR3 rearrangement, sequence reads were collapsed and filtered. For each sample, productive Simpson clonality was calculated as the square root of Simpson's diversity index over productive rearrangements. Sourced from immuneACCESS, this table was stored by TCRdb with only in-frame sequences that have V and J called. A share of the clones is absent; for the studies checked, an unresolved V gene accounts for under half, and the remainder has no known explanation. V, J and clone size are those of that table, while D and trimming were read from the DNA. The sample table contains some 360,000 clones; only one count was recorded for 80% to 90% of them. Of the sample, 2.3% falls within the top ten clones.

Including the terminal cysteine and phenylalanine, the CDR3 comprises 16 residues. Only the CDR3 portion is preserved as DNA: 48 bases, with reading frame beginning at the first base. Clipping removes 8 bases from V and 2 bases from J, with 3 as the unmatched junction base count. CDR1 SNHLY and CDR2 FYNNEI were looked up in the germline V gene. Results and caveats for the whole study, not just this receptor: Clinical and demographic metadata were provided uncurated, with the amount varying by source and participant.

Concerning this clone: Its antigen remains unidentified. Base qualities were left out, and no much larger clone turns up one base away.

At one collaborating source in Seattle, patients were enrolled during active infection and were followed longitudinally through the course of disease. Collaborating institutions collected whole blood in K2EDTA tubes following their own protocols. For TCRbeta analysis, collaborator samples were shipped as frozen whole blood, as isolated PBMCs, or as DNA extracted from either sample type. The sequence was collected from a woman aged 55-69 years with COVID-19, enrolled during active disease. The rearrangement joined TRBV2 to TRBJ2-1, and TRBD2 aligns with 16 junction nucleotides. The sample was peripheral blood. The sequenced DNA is TGTGCCAGCGGGACTAGCGGGGGGGCACCCTACAATGAGCAGTTCTTC. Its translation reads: CASGTSGGAPYNEQFF.